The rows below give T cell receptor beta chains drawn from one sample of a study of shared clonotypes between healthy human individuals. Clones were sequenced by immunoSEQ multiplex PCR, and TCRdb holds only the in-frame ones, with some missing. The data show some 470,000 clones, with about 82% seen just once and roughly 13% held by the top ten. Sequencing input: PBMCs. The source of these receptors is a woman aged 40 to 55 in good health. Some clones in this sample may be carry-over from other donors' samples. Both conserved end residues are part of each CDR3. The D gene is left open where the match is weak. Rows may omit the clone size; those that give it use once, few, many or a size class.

cdr3_nt: TGTGCCAGCAGCTTAGCGCTAGCGGGGGCTGATTTT
cdr3_aa: CASSLALAGADF
d_call: TRBD2
j_call: TRBJ2-3
v_call: TRBV7-8
clone_size: once

cdr3_nt: TGTGCCAGCAGTCTGAGCCTAGACAGGCATGGCTACACCTTC
cdr3_aa: CASSLSLDRHGYTF
d_call: -
j_call: TRBJ1-2
v_call: TRBV28
clone_size: -

cdr3_nt: TGTGCCAGCAGTCCACAGGGCTATGGCTACACCTTC
cdr3_aa: CASSPQGYGYTF
d_call: -
j_call: TRBJ1-2
v_call: TRBV2
clone_size: many

cdr3_nt: TGTGCCAGCAGCTTAGAGGCGGTCGGATGGAACGAGCAGTACTTC
cdr3_aa: CASSLEAVGWNEQYF
d_call: -
j_call: TRBJ2-7
v_call: TRBV7-2
clone_size: -

cdr3_nt: TGTGCCAGCAGCCCCGGGGGCCCCCGCGGCTATGGCTACACCTTC
cdr3_aa: CASSPGGPRGYGYTF
d_call: -
j_call: TRBJ1-2
v_call: TRBV5-6
clone_size: -

cdr3_nt: TGCACCAGCATTGTGCGAAGGACCTATGGCTACACCTTC
cdr3_aa: CTSIVRRTYGYTF
d_call: -
j_call: TRBJ1-2
v_call: TRBV1
clone_size: few

cdr3_nt: TGTGCCAGCAGCTTACGGCAGGGAGACACTGAAGCTTTCTTT
cdr3_aa: CASSLRQGDTEAFF
d_call: -
j_call: TRBJ1-1
v_call: TRBV7-9
clone_size: many

cdr3_nt: TGTGCCAGTAGTATATTGGGGAGTGCGCAAGAGACCCAGTACTTC
cdr3_aa: CASSILGSAQETQYF
d_call: -
j_call: TRBJ2-5
v_call: TRBV19
clone_size: -

cdr3_nt: TGTGCCAGCTCACCACGTTATTTAGCGGGAGGCACAGATACGCAGTATTTT
cdr3_aa: CASSPRYLAGGTDTQYF
d_call: TRBD2
j_call: TRBJ2-3
v_call: TRBV18
clone_size: few

cdr3_nt: TGTGCCAGCAGCCCGGGACAGGCCACCTACGAGCAGTACTTC
cdr3_aa: CASSPGQATYEQYF
d_call: TRBD1
j_call: TRBJ2-7
v_call: TRBV5-6
clone_size: -

cdr3_nt: TGTGCCATCAGTGAGGGCAGATTGAACACTGAAGCTTTCTTT
cdr3_aa: CAISEGRLNTEAFF
d_call: -
j_call: TRBJ1-1
v_call: TRBV10-3
clone_size: -

cdr3_nt: TGCGCCAGCAGTGTAGGGTCGGGAGATACGCAGTATTTT
cdr3_aa: CASSVGSGDTQYF
d_call: -
j_call: TRBJ2-3
v_call: TRBV10-2
clone_size: -

cdr3_nt: TGTGCCGGGGGGACAGGGGGCCCTGGGGACACTGAAGCTTTCTTT
cdr3_aa: CAGGTGGPGDTEAFF
d_call: -
j_call: TRBJ1-1
v_call: TRBV21-1
clone_size: -

cdr3_nt: TGTGCCACCAGCGCCGACTCCTACAATGAGCAGTTCTTC
cdr3_aa: CATSADSYNEQFF
d_call: -
j_call: TRBJ2-1
v_call: TRBV15
clone_size: -

cdr3_nt: TGTGCCAGCTCACCCGACGGGAACTATGGCTACACCTTC
cdr3_aa: CASSPDGNYGYTF
d_call: -
j_call: TRBJ1-2
v_call: TRBV18
clone_size: -

cdr3_nt: TGTGCCACCAGCAGCAGCGGGAGGCCCTACAATGAGCAGTTCTTC
cdr3_aa: CATSSSGRPYNEQFF
d_call: TRBD2
j_call: TRBJ2-1
v_call: TRBV15
clone_size: -

cdr3_nt: TGTGCCAGCAGCGCGCGGACTAGCGTCGAGACCCAGTACTTC
cdr3_aa: CASSARTSVETQYF
d_call: TRBD2
j_call: TRBJ2-5
v_call: TRBV7-9
clone_size: -

cdr3_nt: TGTGCCAGTAGTAGTGGACAGGGAGGCAATCAGCCCCAGCATTTT
cdr3_aa: CASSSGQGGNQPQHF
d_call: TRBD1
j_call: TRBJ1-5
v_call: TRBV19
clone_size: once

cdr3_nt: TGTGCCAGCAGCCGGACAGGGGTGATTGGTACGGCCCAGTACTTC
cdr3_aa: CASSRTGVIGTAQYF
d_call: TRBD1
j_call: TRBJ2-5
v_call: TRBV5-5
clone_size: -

cdr3_nt: TGTGCCAGTAGGCTGTCCCCATCTCAAGAGACCCAGTACTTC
cdr3_aa: CASRLSPSQETQYF
d_call: -
j_call: TRBJ2-5
v_call: TRBV28
clone_size: -

cdr3_nt: TGCAGCGGGTCGACGAGCGGGAATAATGAGCAGTTCTTC
cdr3_aa: CSGSTSGNNEQFF
d_call: TRBD2
j_call: TRBJ2-1
v_call: TRBV29-1
clone_size: -

cdr3_nt: TGTGCCAGCAGTTCGACCCCCCACGAGCAGTACTTC
cdr3_aa: CASSSTPHEQYF
d_call: -
j_call: TRBJ2-7
v_call: TRBV6-5
clone_size: -

cdr3_nt: TGTGCCTGGAGTCTGAGGGGTGATACGCAGTATTTT
cdr3_aa: CAWSLRGDTQYF
d_call: -
j_call: TRBJ2-3
v_call: TRBV30
clone_size: -

cdr3_nt: TGTGCCAGCAGCTCCGGGACATACGAGCAGTACTTC
cdr3_aa: CASSSGTYEQYF
d_call: -
j_call: TRBJ2-7
v_call: TRBV5-6
clone_size: -

cdr3_nt: TGTGCCAGCAGACCGGGTGGGACAGGGCCCGGCTACACCTTC
cdr3_aa: CASRPGGTGPGYTF
d_call: TRBD1
j_call: TRBJ1-2
v_call: TRBV5-6
clone_size: once

cdr3_nt: TGTGCCAGCAGCTTGAGGCTAGCAGTTGTCAATGAGCAGTTCTTC
cdr3_aa: CASSLRLAVVNEQFF
d_call: -
j_call: TRBJ2-1
v_call: TRBV5-5
clone_size: -

cdr3_nt: TGTGCCAGCAGCCCCCCCAGTCAGGTGAACACTGAAGCTTTCTTT
cdr3_aa: CASSPPSQVNTEAFF
d_call: -
j_call: TRBJ1-1
v_call: TRBV7-8
clone_size: -

cdr3_nt: TGCGCCAGCAGCTTGCAGGGGGCGGTCTACGAGCAGTACTTC
cdr3_aa: CASSLQGAVYEQYF
d_call: TRBD1
j_call: TRBJ2-7
v_call: TRBV5-1
clone_size: -

cdr3_nt: TGTGCCAGTAGTATGCCAGGGGGCCCCTGGCCCCAGCATTTT
cdr3_aa: CASSMPGGPWPQHF
d_call: TRBD1
j_call: TRBJ1-5
v_call: TRBV19
clone_size: -

cdr3_nt: TGTGCCTGGAGTCCTGACTGGGATCAGCCCCAGCATTTT
cdr3_aa: CAWSPDWDQPQHF
d_call: -
j_call: TRBJ1-5
v_call: TRBV30
clone_size: -

cdr3_nt: TGTGCCATCAGTGTTGCTAGCGCCGGGGAGACCCAGTACTTC
cdr3_aa: CAISVASAGETQYF
d_call: -
j_call: TRBJ2-5
v_call: TRBV10-3
clone_size: few

cdr3_nt: TGTGCCAGCAGCTTGGATAAGGGTTACTACAATGAGCAGTTCTTC
cdr3_aa: CASSLDKGYYNEQFF
d_call: -
j_call: TRBJ2-1
v_call: TRBV5-6
clone_size: -

cdr3_nt: TGTGCCAGCAGCTTGTCCAGGTTAAGCAATCAGCCCCAGCATTTT
cdr3_aa: CASSLSRLSNQPQHF
d_call: -
j_call: TRBJ1-5
v_call: TRBV5-5
clone_size: -

cdr3_nt: TGTGCCAGCAGCTCACTTAGCGGGAGCTTCTCCTACAATGAGCAGTTCTTC
cdr3_aa: CASSSLSGSFSYNEQFF
d_call: TRBD2
j_call: TRBJ2-1
v_call: TRBV7-2
clone_size: -

cdr3_nt: TGTGCCTGGAGAACCAAGGTGAACACTGAAGCTTTCTTT
cdr3_aa: CAWRTKVNTEAFF
d_call: -
j_call: TRBJ1-1
v_call: TRBV30
clone_size: -

cdr3_nt: TGTGCCAGCAGGGGGTCTAGTTCTGGTGACAATGAGCAGTTCTTC
cdr3_aa: CASRGSSSGDNEQFF
d_call: -
j_call: TRBJ2-1
v_call: TRBV2
clone_size: -

cdr3_nt: TGTGCCAGCTCATCTCTGACAGGGGAGGATACGCAGTATTTT
cdr3_aa: CASSSLTGEDTQYF
d_call: TRBD1
j_call: TRBJ2-3
v_call: TRBV18
clone_size: many

cdr3_nt: TGCGCCAGCAGCCAAGATAGCTCTGGGGCCAACGTCCTGACTTTC
cdr3_aa: CASSQDSSGANVLTF
d_call: -
j_call: TRBJ2-6
v_call: TRBV4-1
clone_size: -

cdr3_nt: TGTGCCAGCAACCCGGGGCGCCCAGCAGGGGCCGGGGAGCTGTTTTTT
cdr3_aa: CASNPGRPAGAGELFF
d_call: -
j_call: TRBJ2-2
v_call: TRBV7-9
clone_size: -

cdr3_nt: TGTGCCTGGAGTCCTGGGACAGGGAACACCGGGGAGCTGTTTTTT
cdr3_aa: CAWSPGTGNTGELFF
d_call: TRBD1
j_call: TRBJ2-2
v_call: TRBV30
clone_size: -

cdr3_nt: TGTGCCAGCAGGGGGACAGGGGGCCATGGCTACACCTTC
cdr3_aa: CASRGTGGHGYTF
d_call: TRBD1
j_call: TRBJ1-2
v_call: TRBV6-1
clone_size: -

cdr3_nt: TGTGCCAGCAGTGAGGGACAGCTACAAGAGACCCAGTACTTC
cdr3_aa: CASSEGQLQETQYF
d_call: TRBD1
j_call: TRBJ2-5
v_call: TRBV6-1
clone_size: -

cdr3_nt: TGTGCCAGCAGTGTCCCTAGCGGGATTACCTACGAGCAGTACTTC
cdr3_aa: CASSVPSGITYEQYF
d_call: TRBD2
j_call: TRBJ2-7
v_call: TRBV2
clone_size: -